A single sample is the source of the 11 T cell receptor beta chains below, sequenced in a study of CD8+CD57+ T cells in acquired aplastic anemia. Genomic DNA, the template, was used for profiling of the TCR beta VDJ and CDR3. In TCRdb, the reads were re-called with MiXCR into one record per CDR3 protein. In the table there are more than 150,000 distinct CDR3 sequences, roughly half of which are singletons. For sequencing, patients were chosen who had shown expansion of CD8+CD57+ cells by flow cytometry. Sequencing input: sorted CD4+, CD8+, or CD8+CD57+ T cells (not recorded which) from PBMCs. Source of these receptors: a human donor with aplastic anemia.

The chain uses TRBV7-9 and TRBJ1-1; 7 bases are shared with TRBD1. Germline trimming cut 6 bases from V and 4 bases from J; bases unmatched to any gene: 5. CDR1 is SEHNR and CDR2 is FQNEAQ in the germline V gene (reference sequence). The CDR3 contains 13 residues. The CDR3, as DNA: TGTGCCAGCAGGCGGTCAGGGGGCACTGAAGCTTTCTTT. This sequence encodes CASRRSGGTEAFF.

The V call is TRBV11-1, the J call TRBJ2-1; D is uncertain. Per germline, CDR1 SGHAT and CDR2 FQDESV (reference sequence). The V gene lost 1 base and the J gene lost 1 base, with 14 bases spanning the gap. CDR3 length: 17 residues. The CDR3 loop reads CASSLGGWGKSYNEQFF. The CDR3 bases are TGTGCCAGCAGCTTAGGTGGATGGGGTAAATCCTACAATGAGCAGTTCTTC. The entire variable domain, with the rest obtained from reference TRBV11-1 and TRBJ2-1, is as follows: EAEVAQSPRYKITEKSQAVAFWCDPISGHATLYWYRQILGQGPELLVQFQDESVVDDSQLPKDRFSAERLKGVDSTLKIQPAELGDSAMYLCASSLGGWGKSYNEQFFGPGTRLTVL.

In its sample, this clonotype was seen many times. This chain joins TRBV5-6 and TRBJ2-1; D unclear. V shed 0 bases and J shed 2 bases, with 12 bases lying between them. CDR1 and CDR2 from the germline V gene are SGHDT and YYEEEE. This CDR3 region has 16 residues. CDR3 nucleotide sequence: TGTGCCAGCAGCTTGGCTTATCGGGTAACCTACAATGAGCAGTTCTTC. Its protein product is CASSLAYRVTYNEQFF.

This clonotype was seen a few times. The V and J genes are TRBV3-1 and TRBJ1-2; TRBD1 agrees at 10 bases. After removal of 4 bases from V and 2 bases from J, the junction contained 7 bases not matched to a gene. Germline CDR1 and CDR2: LGHDT and YNNKEL (reference sequence). This CDR3 is built from 16 residues. Written as DNA, the CDR3 is TGTGCCAGCAGCCTGGAGCCGGGACAGGGGAACTATGGCTACACCTTC. It is translated as CASSLEPGQGNYGYTF. The whole variable domain, filled in from reference TRBV3-1 and TRBJ1-2, reads DTAVSQTPKYLVTQMGNDKSIKCEQNLGHDTMYWYKQDSKKFLKIMFSYNNKELIINETVPNRFSPKSPDKAHLNLHINSLELGDSAVYFCASSLEPGQGNYGYTFGSGTRLTVV.

On this clonotype itself: A clone one base away is much larger, so this may be a read error. The chain couples TRBV7-9 to TRBJ1-4; no clear D gene. CDR3 length equals 14 residues. Trimming shortened V by 5 bases and J by 5 bases, and 12 bases separated the two germline ends. Germline V gives CDR1 SEHNR, CDR2 FQNEAQ (reference sequence). The CDR3 spells CASSTRGSNEKLFF. The DNA for the CDR3 is TGTGCCAGCAGCACACGTGGGTCCAATGAAAAACTGTTTTTT.

The chain has TRBV10-3 and TRBJ2-2; maybe TRBD1 (5 bases). The V gene's germline CDR1 is ENHRY and CDR2 SYGVKD. CDR3 length: 11 amino acids. Deletions cut 10 bases from V and 5 bases from J, with 8 bases between. CDR3 region: CATRQTGELFF. The CDR3 DNA reads TGTGCCACTAGACAGACCGGGGAGCTGTTTTTT.

The J gene is TRBJ1-2, the V gene TRBV9, with D unresolved. The germline V and J ends were trimmed by 5 bases and 5 bases, with 7 bases remaining between them. The CDR3 length is 11 residues. Germline CDR1 SGDLS, CDR2 YYNGEE. This CDR3 reads CASRSRYGYTF. The DNA for the CDR3 is TGTGCCAGCAGGTCCCGGTATGGCTACACCTTC.

This chain uses TRBV6-1 with TRBJ2-7, with 8 bases fitting TRBD1. The CDR3 contains 14 residues. V was pared by 8 bases and J by 7 bases, with 13 bases of the junction left unmatched. Germline-derived CDR1 and CDR2 are MNHNS and SASEGT. The CDR3 is CASQWTDRAGEQYF. CDR3 coding DNA: TGTGCCAGCCAATGGACGGACAGGGCTGGGGAGCAGTACTTC.

The chain couples TRBV3-1 to TRBJ2-2, with D unclear. Germline lookup yields CDR1 LGHDT and CDR2 YNNKEL (reference sequence). Trimming removed 3 bases at V and 3 bases at J, with 5 bases between. The CDR3 spans 13 residues. CDR3 nucleotide sequence: TGTGCCAGCAGCCATCTTCACACCGGGGAGCTGTTTTTT. Its translation is CASSHLHTGELFF.

This sequence joins TRBV12-3 or TRBV12-4 and TRBJ1-1, with no clear D. This CDR3 comprises 13 residues. V lost 6 bases to trimming and J lost 1 base, with 9 bases between them. CDR3: CASRVGQNTEAFF. The CDR3 DNA follows: TGTGCCAGCAGGGTTGGGCAGAACACTGAAGCTTTCTTT.

The chain carries TRBV7-3 and TRBJ1-6; 7 positions agree with TRBD1. The CDR3 spans 13 residues. V was pared by 5 bases and J by 8 bases, with 3 bases of the junction left unmatched. Germline lookup yields CDR1 SGHTA and CDR2 FQGTGA. The CDR3 here is CASSPGGYSPLHF. The CDR3 DNA reads TGTGCCAGCAGCCCAGGGGGATATTCACCCCTCCACTTT. Supplemented by reference TRBV7-3 and TRBJ1-6, the full variable domain reads GAGVSQTPSNKVTEKGKYVELRCDPISGHTALYWYRQSLGQGPEFLIYFQGTGAADDSGLPNDRFFAVRPEGSVSTLKIQRTERGDSAVYLCASSPGGYSPLHFGNGTRLTVT.